This entry lists 23 T cell receptor beta chains sequenced from one sample in a study of technical replicates of blood from a few donors (dated by TCRdb to 2017 to 2019). The protocol used for the library was the immunoSEQ multiplex PCR assay. The table comes from immuneACCESS by way of TCRdb, which keeps in-frame sequences with V and J called. Part of the clones is missing from these tables; in studies checked, under half for an unresolved V gene and the rest for unknown reasons. Here the sample has roughly 80,000 clones; 85% to 95% occur a single time. The top ten clonotypes cover about 0.41% of the sample. The sequenced material came from T cells isolated from PBMCs. All receptors derive from a human donor in good health.

This rearrangement joins TRBV4-1 to TRBJ2-4, with D perhaps TRBD2 (6 bases). The length of the CDR3 is 14 residues. CDR1 is MGHRA and CDR2 is YSYEKL in the germline V gene. V shed 0 bases and J shed 7 bases, with 10 bases lying between them. The CDR3 reads CASSQEREVNIQYF. The CDR3 DNA sequence: TGCGCCAGCAGCCAAGAAAGGGAGGTCAACATTCAGTACTTC.

This chain connects TRBV7-6 to TRBJ2-7; D is unclear. Germline V gene sequence: CDR1 SGHVS, CDR2 FNYEAQ. The CDR3 spans 13 residues. Trimming stripped 5 bases from V and 4 bases from J, with 12 bases between. CDR3 in amino acids: CASSLTQVYEQYF. The CDR3 nucleotides are TGTGCCAGCAGCCTAACCCAAGTATACGAGCAGTACTTC.

J is TRBJ1-1 and V is TRBV5-1, with 7 nucleotides matching TRBD1. V lost 0 bases, J lost 11 bases, and 10 bases stayed unmatched. Germline assignment: CDR1 SGHRS and CDR2 YFSETQ. The CDR3 has 14 amino acids. CDR3 amino acids: CASSLGQGGAAAFF. Written as DNA, the CDR3 is TGCGCCAGCAGCTTGGGGCAGGGGGGAGCTGCTGCTTTCTTT.

This chain uses TRBV7-2 with TRBJ2-3, with TRBD1 matching 9 bases. This CDR3 has 13 amino acids. CDR1 and CDR2 from the germline V gene are SGHTA and FQGNSA. J gave up 10 bases and V 1 base, and 3 bases lay outside the gene matches. CDR3 region: CASSLGTGVAQYF. DNA of the CDR3: TGTGCCAGCAGCTTAGGGACAGGGGTCGCGCAGTATTTT.

The V and J genes are TRBV28 and TRBJ1-2, with 8 bases that match TRBD1. The J segment lost 7 bases and the V segment lost 5 bases, leaving 18 bases of the junction unmatched. CDR3 length: 17 amino acids. Germline lookup yields CDR1 MDHEN and CDR2 SYDVKM. CDR3 coding DNA: TGTGCCAGCAGTCCCCTTATGGGGACAGGCTATTTTGGTGGCTACACCTTC. It encodes CASSPLMGTGYFGGYTF.

The chain joins TRBV19 to TRBJ1-5; TRBD1 aligns across 10 bases. The CDR3 totals 16 residues. The germline CDR1 and CDR2 sequences are LNHDA and SQIVND (reference sequence). With V trimmed by 3 bases and J by 6 bases, 8 bases remained unmatched. The CDR3 sequence is CASSIGTGVLSQPQHF. In nucleotides, the CDR3 is TGTGCCAGTAGTATTGGGACAGGGGTTTTGTCTCAGCCCCAGCATTTT.

The chain employs TRBV7-9 and TRBJ1-1; tentative D call: TRBD1 (6 bases). This CDR3 spans 14 amino acids. V lost 2 bases and J lost 9, with 16 bases in between. Germline CDR1 and CDR2: SEHNR and FQNEAQ (reference sequence). CDR3 in amino acids: CASSLNGQGQKAFF. The CDR3 DNA reads as TGTGCCAGCAGCTTAAATGGGCAGGGGCAAAAAGCTTTCTTT.

V is TRBV19 and J is TRBJ2-1, with TRBD2 identical over 13 bases. This CDR3 comprises 17 residues. With 3 bases clipped from V and 2 bases from J, the junction kept 4 bases outside the gene matches. Germline CDR1 and CDR2: LNHDA and SQIVND (reference sequence). The CDR3 nucleotides are TGTGCCAGTAGTATCCCCGGACTAGCGGGAGCCTACAATGAGCAGTTCTTC. Its translation is CASSIPGLAGAYNEQFF.

The V call is TRBV7-2, the J call TRBJ2-3, with TRBD2 matching 7 bases. CDR1 is SGHTA, CDR2 FQGNSA, per germline. With 7 bases clipped from V and 7 bases from J, the junction kept 11 bases outside the gene matches. The CDR3 runs 14 residues. CDR3: CASNGLTGGHTQYF. CDR3 DNA: TGTGCCAGCAACGGGCTGACGGGGGGACATACGCAGTATTTT.

V is TRBV6-6 and J is TRBJ1-1, with 7 bases matching TRBD1. Per germline, CDR1 MNHNY and CDR2 SVGAGI (reference sequence). V shed 6 bases, J shed 4 bases, and the junction held 5 bases outside the gene matches. This CDR3 comprises 13 residues. CDR3 loop: CASRPTGITEAFF. CDR3 coding DNA: TGTGCCAGCAGGCCGACAGGGATCACTGAAGCTTTCTTT.

The rearrangement uses TRBV7-8 and TRBJ1-5, with TRBD1 identical over 10 bases. The CDR3 loop spans 17 amino acids. The junction had 10 bases not matched to a gene; V was cut back by 4 bases and J by 4 bases. Germline CDR1 is SGHVS and CDR2 is FQNEAQ. CDR3 loop: CASSWDRGPGGNQPQHF. For the CDR3, the DNA is TGTGCCAGCAGCTGGGACAGGGGCCCCGGGGGTAATCAGCCCCAGCATTTT.

V gene TRBV29-1 combines with J gene TRBJ2-7; perhaps TRBD1 as D (6 bases). V lost 6 bases, J lost 2 bases, and 20 bases lay in between. The length of the CDR3 is 15 residues. Germline assignment: CDR1 SQVTM and CDR2 ANQGSEA. CDR3 sequence reads: CSVQPPDRNTYEQYF. The CDR3 DNA follows: TGCAGCGTACAACCTCCGGACAGAAATACCTACGAGCAGTACTTC.

CDR3 in amino acids: CASSPWGRDTEAFF. CDR3 coding DNA: TGTGCCAGCAGCCCATGGGGCAGGGACACTGAAGCTTTCTTT. The chain carries TRBV27 and TRBJ1-1, with D maybe TRBD1 (5 bases). The V gene lost 6 bases and the J gene lost 3 bases, with 14 bases spanning the gap. Germline lookup yields CDR1 MNHEY and CDR2 SMNVEV (reference sequence). This CDR3 has 14 residues.

This chain joins TRBV6-5 and TRBJ1-1; the D gene is possibly TRBD1 (6 bases). CDR1 is MNHEY and CDR2 is SVGAGI in the germline V gene. Trimming stripped 6 bases from V and 3 bases from J, with 14 bases between. The CDR3 has 14 residues. CDR3: CASSIKQGHTEAFF. CDR3 sequence (DNA): TGTGCCAGCAGCATAAAACAGGGACACACTGAAGCTTTCTTT.

The V and J genes are TRBV15 and TRBJ2-7, with 9 bases identical to TRBD1. J was trimmed by 3 bases and V by 2 bases; bases with no gene match: 8. The length of the CDR3 is 16 residues. Germline V CDR1 and CDR2: LNHNV, YYDKDF (reference sequence). This CDR3 is CATSRLGTGSLYEQYF. CDR3 DNA: TGTGCCACCAGCAGATTGGGGACAGGGAGCCTCTACGAGCAGTACTTC.

The rearrangement uses TRBV4-3 and TRBJ2-7; 7 nucleotides line up with TRBD1. Trimming cost V 2 bases and J 3 bases; bases outside gene matches: 7. The germline gives CDR1 LGHNA, CDR2 YSLEER. CDR3 length: 15 residues. For the CDR3, the DNA is TGCGCCAGCAGCCAACGACAGGGATATAACTACGAGCAGTACTTC. Translation gives CASSQRQGYNYEQYF.

The J gene is TRBJ2-6, the V gene TRBV30; no reliable D call. Per germline, CDR1 GTSNPN and CDR2 SVGIG (reference sequence). CDR3 length: 13 amino acids. V was trimmed by 7 bases and J by 0 bases, leaving 7 bases between them. The chain's CDR3 is CASDISGANVLTF. The DNA for the CDR3 is TGTGCCTCAGACATCTCTGGGGCCAACGTCCTGACTTTC.

This sequence joins TRBV5-1 and TRBJ2-1, with 9 bases fitting TRBD1. Losses at the gene ends were 2 bases for V and 9 bases for J; bases not matched to a gene: 3. The length of the CDR3 is 13 residues. Looked up from germline, CDR1 is SGHRS and CDR2 is YFSETQ. The CDR3 is CASSFGQGTEQFF. The CDR3 DNA reads as TGCGCCAGCAGCTTCGGACAGGGGACTGAGCAGTTCTTC.

This chain connects TRBV5-1 to TRBJ2-7; D is undetermined. CDR1 and CDR2 from the germline V gene are SGHRS and YFSETQ. The CDR3 spans 14 residues. The V and J ends lost 5 bases and 1 base respectively, with 13 bases between them. The CDR3 reads CASRVGGESYEQYF. The CDR3 DNA sequence: TGCGCCAGCAGAGTAGGCGGCGAATCCTACGAGCAGTACTTC.

The chain uses TRBV7-8 and TRBJ2-2; D remains unclear. Germline V gene data show CDR1 as SGHVS and CDR2 as FQNEAQ. The germline V and J ends were trimmed by 1 base and 7 bases, with 7 bases remaining between them. There are 13 residues in the CDR3. The CDR3 DNA follows: TGTGCCAGCAGCTTAGGGAGCATCGGGGAGCTGTTTTTT. It specifies CASSLGSIGELFF.

This chain connects TRBV5-1 to TRBJ1-3; possible D gene TRBD1, 5 bases. This CDR3 is built from 18 residues. The germline gives CDR1 SGHRS, CDR2 YFSETQ. Trimming cost V 2 bases and J 0 bases, with 18 bases left between them. CDR3 bases: TGCGCCAGCAGCTTCAAAGAGGCGGGACGGCCCTCTGGAAACACCATATATTTT. The encoded protein is CASSFKEAGRPSGNTIYF.

The V and J genes are TRBV5-1 and TRBJ1-1; 7 bases are shared with TRBD1. Germline CDR1 reads SGHRS; CDR2 reads YFSETQ. V lost 1 base and J lost 1; bases outside the gene matches: 10. This CDR3 contains 17 residues. CDR3 protein: CASSLTSPGTENTEAFF. The DNA of the CDR3 is TGCGCCAGCAGCTTGACCAGTCCCGGGACAGAGAACACTGAAGCTTTCTTT.

This clone showed up just once. The gene calls are TRBV7-2 and TRBJ1-2, with a possible D match to TRBD1 (5 bases). The CDR3 is 15 residues long. V lost 1 base to trimming and J lost 2 bases, with 11 bases between them. In germline, CDR1 is SGHTA, CDR2 FQGNSA. Here the CDR3 reads CASSLDPGRNYGYTF. CDR3 sequence (DNA): TGTGCCAGCAGCTTAGATCCAGGGCGAAACTATGGCTACACCTTC.